This TCR beta chain is from a study of T-cell reconstitution after alpha-beta-depleted transplantation in children. Germline CDR1 reads MGHRA; CDR2 reads YSYEKL. The junction had 10 bases not matched to a gene; V was cut back by 4 bases and J by 5 bases. This CDR3 spans 16 amino acids. Notes on this clonotype: Its matching antigen is unknown.

General observations from the study: Roughly two months post-transplant, alpha-beta T cells reportedly originated from several hundred graft clones that had expanded. The origin of high day-60 TCRbeta diversity in some patients lay in surviving recipient T cells and thymic progenitors. Fresh T-cell production supplied most of the T-cell counts and diversity seen one year after transplant.

Unique molecular identifiers tagged the TCRbeta library. TCRdb called the PCR reads again in MiXCR, with one record for every CDR3 protein. The sample records 500,000 to 750,000 distinct CDR3 sequences, 27% being singletons. The specimen comprised PBMCs, sampled before TCRalphabeta/CD19-depleted stem cell transplant. This clonotype was sampled from a boy in the first two years of life with Wiskott-Aldrich syndrome, due to receive a stem cell transplant. The rearrangement uses TRBV4-1 and TRBJ2-7; 11 bases fit TRBD2. CDR3 DNA sequence: TGCGCCAGCAGCCTTACGTTTTTGACTAGCGGGAACGAGCAGTACTTC. This sequence encodes CASSLTFLTSGNEQYF.